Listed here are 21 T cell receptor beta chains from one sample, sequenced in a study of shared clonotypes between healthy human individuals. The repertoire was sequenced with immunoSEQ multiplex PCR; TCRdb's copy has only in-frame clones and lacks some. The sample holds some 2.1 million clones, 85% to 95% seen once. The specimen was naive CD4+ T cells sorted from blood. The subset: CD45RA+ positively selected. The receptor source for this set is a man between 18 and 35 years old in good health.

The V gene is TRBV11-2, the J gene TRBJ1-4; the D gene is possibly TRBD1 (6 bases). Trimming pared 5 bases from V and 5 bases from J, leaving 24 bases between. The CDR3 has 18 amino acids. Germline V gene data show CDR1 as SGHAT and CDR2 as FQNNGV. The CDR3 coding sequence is TGTGCCAGCAGCCCCAGTACGGGACAAGTGAGGAGAAATGAAAAACTGTTTTTT. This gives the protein CASSPSTGQVRRNEKLFF.

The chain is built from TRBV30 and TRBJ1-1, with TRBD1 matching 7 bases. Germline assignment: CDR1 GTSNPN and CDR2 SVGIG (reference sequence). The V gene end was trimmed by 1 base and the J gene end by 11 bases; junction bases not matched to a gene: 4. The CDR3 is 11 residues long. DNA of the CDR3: TGTGCCTGGAGTGAGACAGGGATGGCTTTCTTT. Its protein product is CAWSETGMAFF.

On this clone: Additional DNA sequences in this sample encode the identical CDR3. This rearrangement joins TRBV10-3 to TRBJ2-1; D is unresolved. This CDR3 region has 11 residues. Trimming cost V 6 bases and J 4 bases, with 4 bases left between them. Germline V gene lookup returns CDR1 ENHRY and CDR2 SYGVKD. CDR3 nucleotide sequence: TGTGCCATCAGGGTGTACAATGAGCAGTTCTTC. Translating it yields CAIRVYNEQFF.

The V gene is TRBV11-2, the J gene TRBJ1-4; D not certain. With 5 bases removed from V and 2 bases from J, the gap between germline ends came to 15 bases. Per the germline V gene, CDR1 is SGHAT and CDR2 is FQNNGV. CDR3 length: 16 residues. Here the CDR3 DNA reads TGTGCCAGCAGCGCCCAAATGGTATCCACTAATGAAAAACTGTTTTTT. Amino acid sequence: CASSAQMVSTNEKLFF.

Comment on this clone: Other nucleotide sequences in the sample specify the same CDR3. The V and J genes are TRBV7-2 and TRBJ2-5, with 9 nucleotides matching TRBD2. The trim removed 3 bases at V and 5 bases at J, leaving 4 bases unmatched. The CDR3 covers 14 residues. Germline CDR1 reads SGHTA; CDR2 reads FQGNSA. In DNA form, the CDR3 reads TGTGCCAGCAGCTTGGTTGCGGGGGGGGAGACCCAGTACTTC. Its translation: CASSLVAGGETQYF.

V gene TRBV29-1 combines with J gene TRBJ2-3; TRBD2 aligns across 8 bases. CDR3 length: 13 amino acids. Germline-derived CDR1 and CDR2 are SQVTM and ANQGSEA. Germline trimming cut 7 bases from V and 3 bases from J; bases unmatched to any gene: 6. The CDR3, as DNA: TGCAGCGCTTCCGGGAGGGGGACAGATACGCAGTATTTT. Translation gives CSASGRGTDTQYF.

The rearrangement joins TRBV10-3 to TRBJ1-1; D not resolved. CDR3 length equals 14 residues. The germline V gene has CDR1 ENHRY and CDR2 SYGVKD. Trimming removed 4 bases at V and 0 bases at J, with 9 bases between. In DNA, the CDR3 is TGTGCCATCAGTGGTAACAGCGTGAACACTGAAGCTTTCTTT. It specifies CAISGNSVNTEAFF.

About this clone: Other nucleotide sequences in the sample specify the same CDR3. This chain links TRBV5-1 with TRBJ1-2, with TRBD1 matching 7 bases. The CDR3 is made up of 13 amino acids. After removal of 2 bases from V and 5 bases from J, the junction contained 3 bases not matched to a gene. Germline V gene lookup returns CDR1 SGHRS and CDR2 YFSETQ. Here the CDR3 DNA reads TGCGCCAGCAGCTTAGAGGGGGCTTATGGCTACACCTTC. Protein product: CASSLEGAYGYTF.

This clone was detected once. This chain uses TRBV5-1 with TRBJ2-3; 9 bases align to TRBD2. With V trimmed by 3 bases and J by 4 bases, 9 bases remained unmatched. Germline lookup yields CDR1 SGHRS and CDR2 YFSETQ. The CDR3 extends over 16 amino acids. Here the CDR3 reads CASSWNSGGGADTQYF. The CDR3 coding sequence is TGCGCCAGCAGCTGGAATAGCGGGGGTGGCGCAGATACGCAGTATTTT.

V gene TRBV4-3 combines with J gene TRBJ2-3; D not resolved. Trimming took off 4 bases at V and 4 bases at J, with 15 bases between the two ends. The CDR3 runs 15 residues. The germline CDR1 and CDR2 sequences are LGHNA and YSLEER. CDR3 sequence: CASSLRMLESDTQYF. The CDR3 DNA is TGCGCCAGCAGCCTCCGGATGTTGGAGTCAGATACGCAGTATTTT.

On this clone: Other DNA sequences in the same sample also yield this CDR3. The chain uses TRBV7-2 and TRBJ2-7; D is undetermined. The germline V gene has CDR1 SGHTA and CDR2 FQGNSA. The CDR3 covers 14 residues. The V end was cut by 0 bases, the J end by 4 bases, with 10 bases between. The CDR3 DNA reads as TGTGCCAGCAGCTTAGCCCCACCACCTTACGAGCAGTACTTC. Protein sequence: CASSLAPPPYEQYF.

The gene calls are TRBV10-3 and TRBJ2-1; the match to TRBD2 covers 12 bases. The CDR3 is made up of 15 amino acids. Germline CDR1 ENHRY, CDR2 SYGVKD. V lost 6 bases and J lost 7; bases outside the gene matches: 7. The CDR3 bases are TGTGCCATCAGGAGGACTAGCGGGGCTGTAAATGAGCAGTTCTTC. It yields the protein CAIRRTSGAVNEQFF.

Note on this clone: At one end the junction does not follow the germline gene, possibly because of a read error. The DNA of the CDR3 is TGTGCTAGCAGCTTAAGCCCCCCCCCAGATACGCAGTATTTT. This codes for CASSLSPPPDTQYF. This sequence joins TRBV7-7 and TRBJ2-3; no definite D call. Germline values: CDR1 SSHAT, CDR2 FNYEAQ (reference sequence). The CDR3 has 14 amino acids.

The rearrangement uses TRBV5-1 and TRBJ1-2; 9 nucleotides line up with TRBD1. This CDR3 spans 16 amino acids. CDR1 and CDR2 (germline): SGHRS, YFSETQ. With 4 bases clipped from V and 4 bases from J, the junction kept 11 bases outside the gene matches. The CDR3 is CASSQGTGKFIYGYTF. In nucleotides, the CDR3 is TGCGCCAGCAGCCAAGGGACAGGGAAGTTTATCTATGGCTACACCTTC.

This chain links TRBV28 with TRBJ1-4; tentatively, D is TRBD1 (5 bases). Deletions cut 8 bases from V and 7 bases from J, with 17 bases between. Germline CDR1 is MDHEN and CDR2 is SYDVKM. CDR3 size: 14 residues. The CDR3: CASRAGGGGEKLFF. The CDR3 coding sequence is TGTGCCAGCCGAGCGGGGGGTGGTGGTGAAAAACTGTTTTTT.

DNA for the CDR3: TGTGCCTGTGAACCCGGCCAGTGGGCCCCAGCAGGAAATTCACCCCTCCACTTT. Residues: CACEPGQWAPAGNSPLHF. The V and J genes are TRBV30 and TRBJ1-6; the D is unclear. CDR1 and CDR2 from the germline V gene are GTSNPN and SVGIG (reference sequence). Trimming removed 6 bases from V and 7 bases from J, with 28 bases in between. CDR3 length equals 18 residues.

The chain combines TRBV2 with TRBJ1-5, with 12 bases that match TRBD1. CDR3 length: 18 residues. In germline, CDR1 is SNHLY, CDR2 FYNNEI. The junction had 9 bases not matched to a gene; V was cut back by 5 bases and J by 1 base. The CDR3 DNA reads TGTGCCAGCAGTACCGGGACAGGGGGCTATATCAGCAATCAGCCCCAGCATTTT. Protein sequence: CASSTGTGGYISNQPQHF.

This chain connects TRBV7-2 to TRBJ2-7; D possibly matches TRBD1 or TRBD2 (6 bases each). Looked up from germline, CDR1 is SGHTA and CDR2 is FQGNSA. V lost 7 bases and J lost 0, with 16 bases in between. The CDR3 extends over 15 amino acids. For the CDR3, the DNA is TGTGCCAGCACCCCTGGAGGGGGGAGCTCCTACGAGCAGTACTTC. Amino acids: CASTPGGGSSYEQYF.

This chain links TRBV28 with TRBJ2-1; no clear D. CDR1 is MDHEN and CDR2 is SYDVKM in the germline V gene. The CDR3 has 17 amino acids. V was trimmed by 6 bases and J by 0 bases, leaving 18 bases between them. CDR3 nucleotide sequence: TGTGCCAGCAGCGAAAACCTAGGGTTGGGCTCCTACAATGAGCAGTTCTTC. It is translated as CASSENLGLGSYNEQFF.

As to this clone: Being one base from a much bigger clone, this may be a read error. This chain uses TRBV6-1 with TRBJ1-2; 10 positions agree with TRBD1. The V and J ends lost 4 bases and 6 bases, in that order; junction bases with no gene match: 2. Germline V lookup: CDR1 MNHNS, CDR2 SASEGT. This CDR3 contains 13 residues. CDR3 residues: CASSADRGDGYTF. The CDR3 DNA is TGTGCCAGCAGTGCGGACAGGGGGGATGGCTACACCTTC.

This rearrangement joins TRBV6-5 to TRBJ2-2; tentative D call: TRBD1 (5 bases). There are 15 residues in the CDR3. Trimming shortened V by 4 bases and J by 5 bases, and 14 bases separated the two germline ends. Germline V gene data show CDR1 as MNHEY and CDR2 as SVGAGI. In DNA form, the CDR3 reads TGTGCCAGCAGTTCAGCGCAACCAGGGACCGGGGAGCTGTTTTTT. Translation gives CASSSAQPGTGELFF.